This note documents a single T cell receptor beta chain sequence. No antigen is known for it. Produced via immunoSEQ multiplex PCR; TCRdb's table is partial and in-frame only. The data hold about 74,000 clones, with about four fifths observed a single time. This record belongs to a study of OX40 agonist ivuxolimab in advanced cancers. CDR1 is SEHNR, CDR2 FQNEAQ, per germline (reference sequence). The CDR3 covers 15 residues. V lost 1 base and J lost 4; bases outside the gene matches: 2. Overall study findings and caveats: Dose levels from 0.1 to 3.0 mg/kg saw CD4+ and CD8+ blood T cells expand clonally by week 6. Normalized T-cell clonal expansion was also low in some nonresponders.

The TCR comes from an adult with an advanced solid tumor such as melanoma, head and neck, liver or kidney cancer. This rearrangement joins TRBV7-9 to TRBJ2-1; 9 nucleotides line up with TRBD2. The material was CD4+ or CD8+ T cells sorted from blood, obtained in a trial of the OX40 agonist ivuxolimab. CDR3 coding DNA: TGTGCCAGCAGCTTAGGTAGCGGGGGATACAATGAGCAGTTCTTC. It is translated as CASSLGSGGYNEQFF. Combining the CDR3 with reference TRBV7-9 and TRBJ2-1 gives the whole variable domain DTGVSQNPRHKITKRGQNVTFRCDPISEHNRLYWYRQTLGQGPEFLTYFQNEAQLEKSRLLSDRFSAERPKGSFSTLEIQRTEQGDSAMYLCASSLGSGGYNEQFFGPGTRLTVL.